These T cell receptor beta chains were read from a single sample in a study of blood T cell repertoires in COVID-19. Sequencing was performed with immunoSEQ multiplex PCR; in TCRdb, only in-frame clones are kept and a portion is missing. The repertoire holds roughly 86,000 clones, with more than 75% as singletons. The sample taken for sequencing was peripheral blood. The receptors stem from a human donor in a cohort sampled during active COVID-19. Each CDR3 is given with its conserved first and last residue. Fields, in order: J gene, clone size, V gene, CDR3 length, D gene, CDR3 protein, CDR3 DNA. A D gene is named only where the DNA matches it firmly. Rows give clone size only sometimes, using once, few, many, or a class for an expanded clone.

>TRBJ1-1|once|TRBV18|15|TRBD1
CASSPPGRGVSEAFF
TGTGCCAGCTCACCACCTGGCAGGGGGGTATCTGAAGCTTTCTTT
>TRBJ2-7|-|TRBV6-5|14|-
CASRGAGEDYEQYF
TGTGCCAGCAGGGGGGCGGGGGAGGACTACGAGCAGTACTTC
>TRBJ1-4|-|TRBV5-1|14|TRBD1
CASSSGQPNEKLFF
TGCGCCAGCAGCTCGGGACAGCCTAATGAAAAACTGTTTTTT
>TRBJ1-2|-|TRBV6-5|15|-
CASSPRRTQNYGYTF
TGTGCCAGCAGTCCCCGGAGGACGCAAAACTATGGCTACACCTTC
>TRBJ2-7|-|TRBV5-1|19|TRBD2
CASSLAFTSGDQSSYEQYF
TGCGCCAGCAGCTTGGCCTTCACTAGCGGGGACCAGAGCTCCTACGAGCAGTACTTC
>TRBJ2-7|-|TRBV4-1|16|TRBD2
CASSQDVLAGSYEQYF
TGCGCCAGCAGCCAAGATGTCCTAGCGGGCTCCTACGAGCAGTACTTC
>TRBJ2-5|-|TRBV29-1|16|-
CSVDGFKAQNQETQYF
TGCAGCGTTGACGGTTTCAAAGCCCAAAACCAAGAGACCCAGTACTTC
>TRBJ2-7|-|TRBV9|15|-
CASSVGTLSSYEQYF
TGTGCCAGCAGCGTAGGGACTCTAAGCTCCTACGAGCAGTACTTC
>TRBJ2-1|-|TRBV10-3|16|-
CAISESRGGFYNEQFF
TGTGCCATCAGTGAGTCGAGGGGGGGGTTCTACAATGAGCAGTTCTTC
>TRBJ2-7|-|TRBV2|14|-
CASSTRLGGDEQYF
TGTGCCAGCAGTACCCGACTAGGTGGGGACGAGCAGTACTTC
>TRBJ2-5|-|TRBV5-1|15|TRBD1
CASSAYRGLEETQYF
TGCGCCAGCAGCGCGTACAGGGGGCTGGAAGAGACCCAGTACTTC
>TRBJ1-4|-|TRBV18|15|-
CASSAGYTTNEKLFF
TGTGCCAGCTCCGCCGGGTATACAACTAATGAAAAACTGTTTTTT
>TRBJ1-2|-|TRBV28|14|-
CASSFGGNNYGYTF
TGTGCCAGCAGTTTTGGGGGGAATAACTATGGCTACACCTTC
>TRBJ1-5|-|TRBV18|15|TRBD1
CASSPQGAGNQPQHF
TGTGCCAGCTCACCACAGGGGGCAGGCAATCAGCCCCAGCATTTT
>TRBJ2-2|-|TRBV29-1|15|TRBD2
CSVAGGLLSTGELFF
TGCAGCGTAGCGGGGGGCCTACTTAGCACCGGGGAGCTGTTTTTT
>TRBJ2-7|-|TRBV7-9|13|-
CASSLTDLHEQYF
TGTGCCAGCAGCTTAACGGACTTGCACGAGCAGTACTTC
>TRBJ1-6|-|TRBV11-2|15|-
CASSLVGGYNSPLHF
TGTGCCAGCAGCTTAGTGGGGGGTTATAATTCACCCCTCCACTTT
>TRBJ2-7|-|TRBV6-5|13|-
CASSSGHGYEQYF
TGTGCCAGCAGTTCCGGTCACGGTTACGAGCAGTACTTC
>TRBJ1-2|few|TRBV12-3/TRBV12-4|13|-
CASSPQQIYGYTF
TGTGCCAGCAGTCCTCAACAGATCTATGGCTACACCTTC
>TRBJ2-2|-|TRBV27|17|TRBD2
CASSPPSGGPNTGELFF
TGTGCCAGCAGCCCTCCTAGCGGGGGCCCAAACACCGGGGAGCTGTTTTTT
>TRBJ2-2|-|TRBV9|15|-
CASTRLAAGTGELFF
TGTGCCAGCACCAGGTTAGCGGCGGGCACCGGGGAGCTGTTTTTT
>TRBJ2-1|-|TRBV27|14|-
CASSLVPTDNEQFF
TGTGCCAGCAGTTTAGTCCCCACGGACAATGAGCAGTTCTTC
>TRBJ2-7|few|TRBV5-1|14|-
CASSPRGGTYEQYF
TGCGCCAGCAGCCCGCGGGGAGGAACCTACGAGCAGTACTTC
>TRBJ1-2|-|TRBV4-2|16|-
CASSQDFLETANGYTF
TGTGCCAGCAGCCAAGACTTTTTGGAGACGGCGAATGGCTACACCTTC
>TRBJ2-7|-|TRBV19|14|-
CASSDRSRDYEQYF
TGTGCCAGCTCAGACAGATCAAGAGACTACGAGCAGTACTTC
>TRBJ2-7|-|TRBV10-3|15|TRBD2
CAISESGGYSYEQYF
TGTGCCATCAGTGAGTCGGGGGGGTATAGCTACGAGCAGTACTTC
>TRBJ1-2|-|TRBV18|17|TRBD1
CASSPGQGAITNYGYTF
TGTGCCAGCTCACCGGGACAGGGGGCGATCACTAACTATGGCTACACCTTC
>TRBJ1-5|-|TRBV6-5|13|-
CATRRGRDQPQHF
TGTGCCACCAGGCGGGGGCGAGACCAGCCCCAGCATTTT
>TRBJ2-5|-|TRBV5-5|13|-
CASSPPGKETQYF
TGTGCCAGCAGCCCACCGGGGAAAGAGACCCAGTACTTC
>TRBJ2-7|once|TRBV3-1/TRBV3-2|17|TRBD2
CASSRKKLAGVTYEQYF
TGTGCCAGCAGCCGAAAGAAACTGGCGGGGGTGACCTACGAGCAGTACTTC
>TRBJ2-7|-|TRBV24-1|15|-
CATSDSRTRTYEQYF
TGTGCCACCAGTGATTCGAGGACTCGTACCTACGAGCAGTACTTC
>TRBJ1-2|-|TRBV5-4|13|TRBD1
CASTRDRGYGYTF
TGTGCCAGCACCCGGGACAGGGGCTATGGCTACACCTTC
>TRBJ1-2|-|TRBV28|11|-
CASSFRYGYTF
TGTGCCAGCAGTTTCCGGTATGGCTACACCTTC
>TRBJ2-1|-|TRBV30|14|TRBD1
CAWKRGTGAGEQFF
TGTGCCTGGAAGAGGGGGACAGGGGCCGGTGAGCAGTTCTTC
>TRBJ2-7|-|TRBV28|12|TRBD1
CASSPNRDSVYF
TGTGCCAGCAGTCCAAACCGGGACAGCGTGTACTTC
>TRBJ1-1|-|TRBV11-2|13|-
CASSQQMNTEAFF
TGTGCCAGCAGCCAACAGATGAACACTGAAGCTTTCTTT
>TRBJ1-1|-|TRBV11-2|15|TRBD1
CASTIGGRMNTEAFF
TGTGCCAGCACCATAGGGGGCCGGATGAACACTGAAGCTTTCTTT